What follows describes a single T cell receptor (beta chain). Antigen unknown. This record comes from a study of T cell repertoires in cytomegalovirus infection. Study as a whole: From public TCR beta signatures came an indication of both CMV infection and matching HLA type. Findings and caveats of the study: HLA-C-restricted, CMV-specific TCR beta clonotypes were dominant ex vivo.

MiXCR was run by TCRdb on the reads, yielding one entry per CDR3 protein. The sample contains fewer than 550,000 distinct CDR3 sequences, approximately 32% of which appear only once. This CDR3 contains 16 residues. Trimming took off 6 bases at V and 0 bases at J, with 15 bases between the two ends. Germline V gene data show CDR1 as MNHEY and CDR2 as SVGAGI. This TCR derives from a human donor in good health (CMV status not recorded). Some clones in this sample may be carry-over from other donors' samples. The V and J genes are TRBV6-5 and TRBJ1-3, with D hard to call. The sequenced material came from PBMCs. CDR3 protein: CASSHDLPGSGNTIYF. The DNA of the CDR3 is TGTGCCAGCAGCCACGATCTCCCGGGCTCTGGAAACACCATATATTTT.